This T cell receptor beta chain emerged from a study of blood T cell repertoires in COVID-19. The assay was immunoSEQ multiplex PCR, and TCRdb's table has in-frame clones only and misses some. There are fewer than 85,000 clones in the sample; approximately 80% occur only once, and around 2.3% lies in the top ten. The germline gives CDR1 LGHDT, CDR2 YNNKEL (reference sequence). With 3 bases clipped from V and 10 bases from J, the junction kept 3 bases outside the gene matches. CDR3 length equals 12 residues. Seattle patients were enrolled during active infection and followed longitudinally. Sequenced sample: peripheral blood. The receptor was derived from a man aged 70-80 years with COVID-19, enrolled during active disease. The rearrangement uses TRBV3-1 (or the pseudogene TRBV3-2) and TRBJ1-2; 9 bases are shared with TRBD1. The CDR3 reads CASSQDRGIYTF. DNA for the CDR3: TGTGCCAGCAGCCAGGACAGGGGAATCTACACCTTC.